The clone carrying this TCR beta chain was detected a few times. TCRdb analysed the RT-PCR reads with MiXCR anew, one entry per CDR3 protein. The data contain some 500,000 distinct CDR3 sequences, 10% to 15% of them seen just once; the ten biggest clones take up around 13%. This entry belongs to a study of response to subunit inactivated influenza vaccine. CDR1 is MNHEY and CDR2 is SVGEGT in the germline V gene. The CDR3 spans 13 residues. The junction had 5 bases not matched to a gene; V was cut back by 5 bases and J by 4 bases. Sequencing was performed on PBMCs from blood, taken roughly 45 days after vaccination. The source of this sequence is a man aged 45-65 years who received an inactivated influenza vaccine. The chain combines TRBV6-2 or TRBV6-3 with TRBJ2-7; 7 bases fit TRBD2. The CDR3 sequence: CASSPGLRYEQYF. The DNA for the CDR3 is TGTGCCAGCAGTCCGGGACTACGGTACGAGCAGTACTTC.